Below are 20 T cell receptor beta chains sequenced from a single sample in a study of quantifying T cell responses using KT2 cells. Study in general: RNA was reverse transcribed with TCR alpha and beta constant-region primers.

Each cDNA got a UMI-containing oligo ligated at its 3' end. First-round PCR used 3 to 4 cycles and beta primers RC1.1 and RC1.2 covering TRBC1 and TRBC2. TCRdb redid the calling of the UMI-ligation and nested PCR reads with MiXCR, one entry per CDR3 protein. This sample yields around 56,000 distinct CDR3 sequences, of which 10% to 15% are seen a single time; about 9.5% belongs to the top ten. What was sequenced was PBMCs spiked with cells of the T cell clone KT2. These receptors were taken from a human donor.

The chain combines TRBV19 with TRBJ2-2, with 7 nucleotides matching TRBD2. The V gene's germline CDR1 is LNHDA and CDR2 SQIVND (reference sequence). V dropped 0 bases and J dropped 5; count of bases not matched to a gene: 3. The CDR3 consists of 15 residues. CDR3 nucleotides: TGTGCCAGTAGTATAGAGGCCGGGAGGACCGGGGAGCTGTTTTTT. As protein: CASSIEAGRTGELFF.

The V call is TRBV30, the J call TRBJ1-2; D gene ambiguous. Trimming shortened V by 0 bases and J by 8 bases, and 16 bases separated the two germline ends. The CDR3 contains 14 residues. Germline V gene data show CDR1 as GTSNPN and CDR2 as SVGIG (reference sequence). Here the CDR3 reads CAWSVSAQTRGYTF. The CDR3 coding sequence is TGTGCCTGGAGTGTATCGGCTCAGACGAGGGGCTACACCTTC.

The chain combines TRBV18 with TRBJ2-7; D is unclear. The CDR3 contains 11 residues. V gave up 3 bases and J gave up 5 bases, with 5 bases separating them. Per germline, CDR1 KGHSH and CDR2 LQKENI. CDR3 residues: CASSPGHEQYF. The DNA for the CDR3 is TGTGCCAGCTCACCTGGACACGAGCAGTACTTC.

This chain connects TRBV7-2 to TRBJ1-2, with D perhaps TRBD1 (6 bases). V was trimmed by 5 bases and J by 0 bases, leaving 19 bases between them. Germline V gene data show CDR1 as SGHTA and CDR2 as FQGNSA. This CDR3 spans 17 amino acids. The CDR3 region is CASSHWGGGPANYGYTF. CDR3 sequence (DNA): TGTGCCAGCAGCCATTGGGGGGGCGGTCCTGCTAACTATGGCTACACCTTC.

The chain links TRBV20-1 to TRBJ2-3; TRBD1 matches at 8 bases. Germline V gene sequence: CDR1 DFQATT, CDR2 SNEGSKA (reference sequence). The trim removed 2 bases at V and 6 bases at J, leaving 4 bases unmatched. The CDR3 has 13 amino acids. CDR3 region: CSARSTGVDTQYF. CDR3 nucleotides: TGCAGTGCTAGATCGACAGGGGTGGATACGCAGTATTTT.

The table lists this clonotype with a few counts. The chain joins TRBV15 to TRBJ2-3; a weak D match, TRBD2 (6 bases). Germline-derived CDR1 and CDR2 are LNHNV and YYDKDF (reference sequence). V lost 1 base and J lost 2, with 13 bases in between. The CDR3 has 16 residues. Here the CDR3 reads CATSRGGGKATDTQYF. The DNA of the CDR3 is TGTGCCACCAGCAGAGGCGGCGGGAAAGCCACAGATACGCAGTATTTT.

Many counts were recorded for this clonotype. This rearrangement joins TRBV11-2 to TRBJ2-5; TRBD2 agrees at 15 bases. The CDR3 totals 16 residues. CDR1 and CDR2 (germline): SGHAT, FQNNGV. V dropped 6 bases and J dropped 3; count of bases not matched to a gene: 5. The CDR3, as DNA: TGTGCCAGCAGATCCGGGACTAGCGGGAGGAAAGAGACCCAGTACTTC. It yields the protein CASRSGTSGRKETQYF. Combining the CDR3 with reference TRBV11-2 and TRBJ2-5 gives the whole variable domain EAGVAQSPRYKIIEKRQSVAFWCNPISGHATLYWYQQILGQGPKLLIQFQNNGVVDDSQLPKDRFSAERLKGVDSTLKIQPAKLEDSAVYLCASRSGTSGRKETQYFGPGTRLLVL.

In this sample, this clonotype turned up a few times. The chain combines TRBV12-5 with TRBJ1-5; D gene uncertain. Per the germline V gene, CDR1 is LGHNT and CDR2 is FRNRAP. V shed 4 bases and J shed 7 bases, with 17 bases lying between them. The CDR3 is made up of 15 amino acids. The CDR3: CASGSAQGHPQPQHF. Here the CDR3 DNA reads TGTGCTAGTGGTTCCGCCCAAGGGCATCCCCAGCCCCAGCATTTT.

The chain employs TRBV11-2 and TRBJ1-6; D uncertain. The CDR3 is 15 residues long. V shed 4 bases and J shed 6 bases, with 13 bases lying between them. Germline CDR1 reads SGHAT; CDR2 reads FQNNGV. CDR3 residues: CASSSGGMGNSPLHF. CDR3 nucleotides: TGTGCCAGCAGCTCAGGAGGGATGGGTAATTCACCCCTCCACTTT.

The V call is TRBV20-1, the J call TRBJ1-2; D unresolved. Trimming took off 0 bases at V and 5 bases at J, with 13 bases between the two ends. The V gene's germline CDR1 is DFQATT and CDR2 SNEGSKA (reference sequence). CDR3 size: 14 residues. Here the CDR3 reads CSARDFGIGYGYTF. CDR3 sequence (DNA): TGCAGTGCTAGAGATTTCGGCATTGGATATGGCTACACCTTC.

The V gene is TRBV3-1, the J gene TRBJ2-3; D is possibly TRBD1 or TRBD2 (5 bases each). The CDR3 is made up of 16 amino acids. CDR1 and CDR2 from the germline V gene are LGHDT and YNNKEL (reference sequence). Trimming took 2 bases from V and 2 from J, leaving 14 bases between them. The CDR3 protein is CASSQYVGTATDTQYF. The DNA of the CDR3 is TGTGCCAGCAGCCAATATGTGGGGACGGCCACAGATACGCAGTATTTT.

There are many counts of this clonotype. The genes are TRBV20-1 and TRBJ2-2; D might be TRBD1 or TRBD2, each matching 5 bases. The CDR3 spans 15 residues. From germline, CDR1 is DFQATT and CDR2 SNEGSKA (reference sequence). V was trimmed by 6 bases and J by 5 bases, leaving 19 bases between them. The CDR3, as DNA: TGCAGTGCACTCCCAGGGTCAGGCGGGACCGGGGAGCTGTTTTTT. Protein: CSALPGSGGTGELFF.

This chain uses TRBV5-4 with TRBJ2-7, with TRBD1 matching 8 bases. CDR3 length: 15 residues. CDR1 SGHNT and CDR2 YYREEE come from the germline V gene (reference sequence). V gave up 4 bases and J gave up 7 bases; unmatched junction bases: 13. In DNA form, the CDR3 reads TGTGCCAGCAGCAACGGTAGGACAGGGATTCGTGAGCAGTACTTC. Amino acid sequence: CASSNGRTGIREQYF.

CDR3 nucleotide sequence: TGTGCCAGCAGTGAGAGATCGACCAGGGGGTTGGATGAGCAGTTCTTC. It yields the protein CASSERSTRGLDEQFF. The rearrangement uses TRBV6-4 and TRBJ2-1, with TRBD1 matching 7 bases. The CDR3 is 16 residues long. The V and J ends lost 3 bases and 8 bases, in that order; junction bases with no gene match: 13. CDR1 is MRHNA, CDR2 SNTAGT, per germline.

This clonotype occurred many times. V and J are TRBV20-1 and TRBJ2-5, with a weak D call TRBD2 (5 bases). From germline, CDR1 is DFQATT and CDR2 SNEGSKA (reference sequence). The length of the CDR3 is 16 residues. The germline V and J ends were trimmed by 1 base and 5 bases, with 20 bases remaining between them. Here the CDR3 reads CSARGPRDSRGETQYF. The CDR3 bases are TGCAGTGCTAGAGGGCCCCGAGACTCTCGAGGGGAGACCCAGTACTTC.

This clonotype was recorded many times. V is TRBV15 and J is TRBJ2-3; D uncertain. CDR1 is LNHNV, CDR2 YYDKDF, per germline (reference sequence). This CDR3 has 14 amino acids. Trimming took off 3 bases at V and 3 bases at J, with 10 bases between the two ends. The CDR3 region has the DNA TGTGCCACCAGCAGCATGGGGAAGACAGATACGCAGTATTTT. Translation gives CATSSMGKTDTQYF.

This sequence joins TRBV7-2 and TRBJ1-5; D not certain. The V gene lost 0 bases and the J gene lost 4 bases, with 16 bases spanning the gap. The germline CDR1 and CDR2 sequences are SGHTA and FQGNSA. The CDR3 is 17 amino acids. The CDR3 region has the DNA TGTGCCAGCAGCTTAGCGTGGAGACCCTCGGAGAATCAGCCCCAGCATTTT. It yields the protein CASSLAWRPSENQPQHF.

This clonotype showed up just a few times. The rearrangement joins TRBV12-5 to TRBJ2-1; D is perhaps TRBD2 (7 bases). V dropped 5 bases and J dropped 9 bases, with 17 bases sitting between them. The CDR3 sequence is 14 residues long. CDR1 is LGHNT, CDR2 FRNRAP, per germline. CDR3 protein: CASGVAGARIEQFF. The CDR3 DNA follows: TGTGCTAGTGGTGTCGCGGGGGCCCGTATTGAGCAGTTCTTC.

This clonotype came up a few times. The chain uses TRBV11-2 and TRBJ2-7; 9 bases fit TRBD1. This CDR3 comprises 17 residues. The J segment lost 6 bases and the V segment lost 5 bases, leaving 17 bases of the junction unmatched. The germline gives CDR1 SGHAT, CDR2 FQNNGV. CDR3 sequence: CASSLALWGQGRREQYF. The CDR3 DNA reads TGTGCCAGCAGCCTAGCCCTGTGGGGACAGGGAAGGCGCGAGCAGTACTTC.

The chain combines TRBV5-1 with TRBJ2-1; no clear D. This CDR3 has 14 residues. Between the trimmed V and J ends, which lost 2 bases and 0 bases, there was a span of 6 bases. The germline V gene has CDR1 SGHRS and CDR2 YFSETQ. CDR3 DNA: TGCGCCAGCAGCTTATCAAGCTCCTACAATGAGCAGTTCTTC. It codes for CASSLSSSYNEQFF.